This TCR beta chain appears in the sequencing data of a study of shared clonotypes between healthy human individuals (dated by TCRdb to 2018 to 2020). In the study overall: The cohort comprised two women and a few men aged 18 to 49 years. Between about 0.8 and 9 billion PBMCs per donor were obtained by leukapheresis. For each donor, three plates each were used for CD4 naive and CD4 memory, two plates were used for CD8 naive, and one plate was used for CD8 memory. To increase sequencing depth and limit assay-specific biases, TCR repertoire library preparation and sequencing were carried out by different laboratories using diverse techniques. The study deeply sequenced blood TCR repertoires of 5 or 6 healthy adults to estimate repertoire size and the extent of clonotype sharing between individuals. The study at large found these results: Even with the large sequencing depth, rarefaction of the sorted-subset datasets indicated that sequencing was incomplete. Compared with non-shared clonotypes, the clonotypes found in all four sorted-subset donors had higher generation probabilities. Across a handful of donors, approximately 4.6% of naive CD4, roughly 3.4% of naive CD8, around 2.5% of memory CD4, and over 0.35% of memory CD8 clonotypes were shared. Because the study included a small number of donors, the genetic and exposure-history diversity represented was limited. Pairwise subsampling indicated that sequencing depth was expected to affect the degree of clonotype sharing among donors. Naive subsets generally had larger estimated clonotype richness than memory subsets. Sampling was restricted to blood, and TCR repertoires in tissue are likely to differ from TCR repertoires in blood.

The CDR3 measures 15 amino acids from cysteine to phenylalanine. The entry retains the CDR3 DNA only, 45 bases that are in frame from base 1. The trim is 6 bases for V and 3 bases for J, with a gap of 18 bases between the germline ends. CDR1 and CDR2 (SGHTA, FQGNSA) derive from the germline V gene. Healthy HIV-negative adults with no recently reported acute infections or vaccinations were included as donors. Only Caucasian adults living in Nashville, Tennessee, USA were represented among the donors. CD4+ T cells were enriched by magnetic negative selection, after which naive cells were positively selected on CD45RA and the negative fraction was taken as the memory subset. After blood collection by leukapheresis, PBMCs were isolated using Ficoll-Histopaque density gradient centrifugation and then cryopreserved in the vapor phase of liquid nitrogen. Analytical flow cytometry was used to check the purity and quantity of every magnetically sorted T cell population. Genomic DNA was isolated from each sorted fraction and quantified by UV absorbance on a Nanodrop 2000c.

About this clone: No antigen is known for it. Per-base quality was not reported, and no clone a single base away is much larger than it.

Using the deep immunoSEQ assay, multiplex PCR amplified TCR CDR3 regions from genomic DNA. Genomic DNA extracted from each cell subset was distributed evenly over all wells of several immunoSEQ 96-well plates, and each plate served as one replicate. For sorted subsets, about 200 ng genomic DNA, equal to some 30,000 T cell genomes, was loaded into each replicate PCR. The purified libraries were quantified using a Qubit 3.0 fluorometer, sized with a Bioanalyzer 2100, and then quantified again using the KAPA Library Quantification kit. Each immunoSEQ 96-well plate was sequenced on its own single-read 150-cycle Illumina NextSeq 550 flow cell. As for the authors' bioinformatics: Because the immunoSEQ output held only junctional sequences and lacked quality scores, the filtering could not match the filtering applied to full-length reads. To assign V/J genes and CDR3, sequences were annotated using PyIR, a Python wrapper for IgBLAST v1.9, with IMGT germline references. Reads were removed for weak V/J assignments (E-value above 1e-6), missing CDR3, stop codons, out-of-frame junctions, or ambiguous translated residues. A V3J clonotype was defined by an identical inferred V gene, J gene, and CDR3 amino acid sequence. To compute the percentage overlap between repertoires, the number of shared unique clonotypes was divided by the size of the smaller repertoire. Three approaches were used to assess repertoire richness: RTK rarefaction, the Chao1 estimator, and Recon v2.1 estimates of unobserved clonotypes. OLGA was used to compute generation probabilities for all TCRbeta clonotypes that the gDNA method yielded from a handful of donors. This is the immuneACCESS table as TCRdb keeps it, with only in-frame sequences that have V and J called. A part of the clones is gone; compared with another copy, unresolved V genes explain less than half, and the rest is unexplained. V and J calls and clone size are given by that table; D and trimming were obtained from the DNA. The sample data list more than 2 million clones, and roughly 96% of these were observed just once. The top ten constitute under 0.15% of the sample.

The sequenced material came from naive CD4+ T cells sorted from blood. Per the publication, the cell subset or site label means: CD45RA+ positively selected. The sequence is built from TRBV7-2 and TRBJ2-7, with the D gene uncertain. The clonotype was recovered from a man younger than 35 in good health. In nucleotides, the sequence is TGTGCCAGCAGTCTTTTAGATGTGAGCTTCTACGAGCAGTACTTC. It encodes CASSLLDVSFYEQYF.